A single sample is the source of the 19 T cell receptor beta chains below, sequenced in a study of T cell responses to AZD1222 COVID-19 vaccine. Produced via immunoSEQ multiplex PCR; TCRdb's table is partial and in-frame only. Seen here are 150,000 to 200,000 clones, 90% to 95% observed once, and the top ten hold 1% to 1.5%. The sample was peripheral blood, taken 28 days after the second AZD1222 dose. The source is an adult who received the AZD1222 COVID-19 vaccine.

The chain recombines TRBV7-2 with TRBJ2-3; maybe TRBD2 (7 bases). Germline lookup yields CDR1 SGHTA and CDR2 FQGNSA. The CDR3 loop spans 16 amino acids. The V gene lost 5 bases and the J gene lost 10 bases, with 25 bases spanning the gap. The DNA of the CDR3 is TGTGCCAGCAGCACCCGGTGGAAGGGGGGGGCGGAGGCGCAGTATTTT. Translation: CASSTRWKGGAEAQYF. The full variable domain, rest sourced from reference TRBV7-2 and TRBJ2-3, is GAGVSQSPSNKVTEKGKDVELRCDPISGHTALYWYRQSLGQGLEFLIYFQGNSAPDKSGLPSDRFSAERTGGSVSTLTIQRTQQEDSAVYLCASSTRWKGGAEAQYFGPGTRLTVL.

The rearrangement links TRBV28 to TRBJ1-1; 8 bases are shared with TRBD1. CDR1 is MDHEN, CDR2 SYDVKM, per germline. The length of the CDR3 is 12 residues. The J segment lost 8 bases and the V segment lost 4 bases, leaving 3 bases of the junction unmatched. This CDR3 is CASSSQGGEAFF. The CDR3, as DNA: TGTGCCAGCAGTTCACAGGGGGGGGAAGCTTTCTTT.

The chain uses TRBV12-3 or TRBV12-4 and TRBJ2-7; D unclear. The CDR3 has 13 amino acids. V dropped 4 bases and J dropped 4 bases, with 11 bases sitting between them. The CDR3 DNA is TGTGCCAGCAGTTCCCCAGTTGGATACGAGCAGTACTTC. Translation: CASSSPVGYEQYF.

V is TRBV7-8 and J is TRBJ1-5; maybe TRBD1 (5 bases). V lost 8 bases and J 0 bases, leaving 17 bases between the germline ends. The CDR3 is 16 amino acids. Germline CDR1 and CDR2: SGHVS and FQNEAQ. In DNA form, the CDR3 reads TGTGCCAGCCCCGGGACGCACCTTTATAGCAATCAGCCCCAGCATTTT. Translating gives CASPGTHLYSNQPQHF.

The chain joins TRBV28 to TRBJ1-2; D is undetermined. With 8 bases removed from V and 6 bases from J, the gap between germline ends came to 7 bases. The CDR3 contains 10 residues. The germline V gene encodes CDR1 MDHEN and CDR2 SYDVKM. This CDR3 is CASERDGYTF. In nucleotides, the CDR3 is TGTGCCAGCGAACGGGATGGCTACACCTTC.

The CDR3 is CAISDFSSNQPQHF. The CDR3 nucleotides read TGTGCCATCAGTGATTTCTCTAGCAATCAGCCCCAGCATTTT. This sequence joins TRBV10-3 and TRBJ1-5; no clear D. This CDR3 comprises 14 residues. Germline V gene data show CDR1 as ENHRY and CDR2 as SYGVKD. Trimming pared 3 bases from V and 0 bases from J, leaving 6 bases between.

The J gene is TRBJ2-1, the V gene TRBV2, with TRBD2 matching 8 bases. The CDR3 totals 16 residues. The germline V gene has CDR1 SNHLY and CDR2 FYNNEI. The V segment lost 2 bases and the J segment 7 bases; nucleotides outside the gene matches: 10. CDR3 DNA: TGTGCCAGCAGTGAAAATAGGGCGGGGGGATTAAATGAGCAGTTCTTC. This gives the protein CASSENRAGGLNEQFF.

The CDR3 DNA reads as TGTGCCAGCAGCTTAATGGCAGGGTCGGATCCCTACGAGCAGTACTTC. Translated, it gives CASSLMAGSDPYEQYF. This chain uses TRBV7-6 with TRBJ2-7; a weak D match, TRBD1 (5 bases). This CDR3 has 16 amino acids. The V and J ends lost 2 bases and 2 bases respectively, with 16 bases between them. Germline CDR1 and CDR2: SGHVS and FNYEAQ.

The genes are TRBV2 and TRBJ1-5; no reliable D call. Germline V gene data show CDR1 as SNHLY and CDR2 as FYNNEI. V lost 2 bases to trimming and J lost 0 bases, with 8 bases between them. The CDR3 spans 15 residues. CDR3 nucleotides: TGTGCCAGCAGTGAAAGGCTGAATAGCAATCAGCCCCAGCATTTT. Protein: CASSERLNSNQPQHF.

The rearrangement joins TRBV6-5 to TRBJ1-5; D not certain. The V and J ends lost 7 bases and 6 bases respectively, with 19 bases between them. The CDR3 length is 15 residues. CDR1 and CDR2 from the germline V gene are MNHEY and SVGAGI. CDR3 bases: TGTGCCAGCACCGTTAACCCCTTGGCAGTTCAGCCCCAGCATTTT. Translated: CASTVNPLAVQPQHF.

The chain links TRBV11-2 to TRBJ1-1; 10 bases are a match to TRBD1. The junction had 13 bases not matched to a gene; V was cut back by 5 bases and J by 4 bases. The CDR3 has 17 amino acids. CDR1 and CDR2 from the germline V gene are SGHAT and FQNNGV. The CDR3 sequence: CASSRGTGARLGTEAFF. DNA for the CDR3: TGTGCCAGCAGCCGGGGGACAGGGGCCAGGTTGGGCACTGAAGCTTTCTTT.

The chain joins TRBV4-1 to TRBJ1-2; unclear D gene. The V gene's germline CDR1 is MGHRA and CDR2 YSYEKL. The CDR3 length is 16 residues. The V end lost 2 bases, the J end lost 2 bases, and 15 bases lay between the germline ends. CDR3 protein: CASSQWERLSNYGYTF. The CDR3 bases are TGCGCCAGCAGCCAATGGGAAAGGCTCTCCAACTATGGCTACACCTTC.

The rearrangement joins TRBV7-2 to TRBJ2-7, with 8 bases lining up with TRBD2. V gave up 5 bases and J gave up 2 bases; unmatched junction bases: 5. The CDR3 sequence is 14 residues long. From germline, CDR1 is SGHTA and CDR2 FQGNSA. The CDR3 spells CASSPAGGAYEQYF. For the CDR3, the DNA is TGTGCCAGCAGCCCCGCGGGAGGCGCCTACGAGCAGTACTTC.

The CDR3 protein is CASSLWDREGEKLFF. In nucleotides, the CDR3 is TGTGCCAGCAGTTTATGGGACAGGGAAGGTGAAAAACTGTTTTTT. This chain uses TRBV28 with TRBJ1-4; 8 nucleotides match TRBD1. Germline CDR1 MDHEN, CDR2 SYDVKM. Trimming took 0 bases from V and 7 from J; bases not matched to a gene: 4. The CDR3 has 15 residues.

The chain recombines TRBV5-1 with TRBJ1-4; D unresolved. This CDR3 contains 16 residues. Germline CDR1 SGHRS, CDR2 YFSETQ. Trimming took 4 bases from V and 2 from J, leaving 15 bases between them. The CDR3 reads CASSQDGPLTNEKLFF. The CDR3 region has the DNA TGCGCCAGCAGCCAGGACGGCCCTTTGACTAATGAAAAACTGTTTTTT.

This chain links TRBV30 with TRBJ1-5; the D is unclear. Trimming pared 0 bases from V and 0 bases from J, leaving 21 bases between. There are 19 residues in the CDR3. Germline-derived CDR1 and CDR2 are GTSNPN and SVGIG (reference sequence). The CDR3 sequence: CAWSVPMQVGSYSNQPQHF. The DNA for the CDR3 is TGTGCCTGGAGTGTACCCATGCAGGTTGGCTCGTATAGCAATCAGCCCCAGCATTTT.

The chain is built from TRBV5-4 and TRBJ2-3; 7 bases align to TRBD2. The CDR3 runs to 15 residues. Germline assignment: CDR1 SGHNT and CDR2 YYREEE (reference sequence). The V and J ends lost 4 bases and 2 bases, in that order; junction bases with no gene match: 7. The CDR3 here is CASSQTGTNTDTQYF. As DNA, the CDR3 is TGTGCCAGCAGCCAAACCGGGACTAACACAGATACGCAGTATTTT.

This chain links TRBV18 with TRBJ1-1; no reliable D call. The V gene lost 6 bases and the J gene lost 1 base, with 12 bases spanning the gap. CDR3 size: 14 residues. Germline CDR1 and CDR2: KGHSH and LQKENI. In DNA form, the CDR3 reads TGTGCCAGCTCCTTCTGGGTGCCGAACACTGAAGCTTTCTTT. Its translation: CASSFWVPNTEAFF. Based on the CDR3 plus reference TRBV18 and TRBJ1-1, the full variable domain is NAGVMQNPRHLVRRRGQEARLRCSPMKGHSHVYWYRQLPEEGLKFMVYLQKENIIDESGMPKERFSAEFPKEGPSILRIQQVVRGDSAAYFCASSFWVPNTEAFFGQGTRLTVV.

The chain is built from TRBV29-1 and TRBJ1-2, with D perhaps matching TRBD1 (5 bases). Trimming stripped 4 bases from V and 0 bases from J, with 18 bases between. The CDR3 loop spans 16 amino acids. Germline V gene sequence: CDR1 SQVTM, CDR2 ANQGSEA. The CDR3 DNA reads TGCAGCGTTGCGCAGGGCGGACCAGCATCTAACTATGGCTACACCTTC. Encoded protein: CSVAQGGPASNYGYTF. Looking up the rest from reference TRBV29-1 and TRBJ1-2 gives the full variable domain: SAVISQKPSRDICQRGTSLTIQCQVDSQVTMMFWYRQQPGQSLTLIATANQGSEATYESGFVIDKFPISRPNLTFSTLTVSNMSPEDSSIYLCSVAQGGPASNYGYTFGSGTRLTVV.